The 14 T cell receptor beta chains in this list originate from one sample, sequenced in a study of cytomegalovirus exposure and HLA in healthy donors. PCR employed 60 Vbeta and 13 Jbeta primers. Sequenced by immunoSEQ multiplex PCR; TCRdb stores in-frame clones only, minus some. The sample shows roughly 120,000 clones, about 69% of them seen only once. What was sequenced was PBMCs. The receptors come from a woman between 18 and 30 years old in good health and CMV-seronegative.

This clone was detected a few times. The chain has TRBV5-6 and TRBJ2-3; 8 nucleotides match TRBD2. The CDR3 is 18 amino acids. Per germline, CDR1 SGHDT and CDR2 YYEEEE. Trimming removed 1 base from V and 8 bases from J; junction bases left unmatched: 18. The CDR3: CASSLPFAAGGDRGTQYF. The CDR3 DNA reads TGTGCCAGCAGCTTGCCCTTTGCGGCGGGGGGCGATCGGGGTACGCAGTATTTT.

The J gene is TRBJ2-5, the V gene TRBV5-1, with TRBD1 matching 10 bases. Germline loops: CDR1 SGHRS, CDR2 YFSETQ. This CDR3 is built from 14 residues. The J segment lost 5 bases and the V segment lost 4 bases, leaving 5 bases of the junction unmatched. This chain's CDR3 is CASSMGQGKETQYF. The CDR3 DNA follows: TGCGCCAGCAGCATGGGACAGGGGAAGGAGACCCAGTACTTC. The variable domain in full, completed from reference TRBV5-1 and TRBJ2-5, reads KAGVTQTPRYLIKTRGQQVTLSCSPISGHRSVSWYQQTPGQGLQFLFEYFSETQRNKGNFPGRFSGRQFSNSRSEMNVSTLELGDSALYLCASSMGQGKETQYFGPGTRLLVL.

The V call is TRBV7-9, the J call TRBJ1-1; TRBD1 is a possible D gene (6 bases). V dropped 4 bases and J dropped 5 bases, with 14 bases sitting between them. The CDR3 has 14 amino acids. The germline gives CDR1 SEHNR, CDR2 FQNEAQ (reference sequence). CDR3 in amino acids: CASSSTLQGTEAFF. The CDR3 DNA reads TGTGCCAGCAGCTCAACACTCCAGGGGACTGAAGCTTTCTTT.

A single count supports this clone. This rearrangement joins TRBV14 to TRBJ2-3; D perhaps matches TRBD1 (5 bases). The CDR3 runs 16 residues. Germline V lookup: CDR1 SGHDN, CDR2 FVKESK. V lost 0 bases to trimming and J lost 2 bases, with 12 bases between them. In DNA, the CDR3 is TGTGCCAGCAGCCAAGAATGGGGCAGGGACACAGATACGCAGTATTTT. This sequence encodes CASSQEWGRDTDTQYF.

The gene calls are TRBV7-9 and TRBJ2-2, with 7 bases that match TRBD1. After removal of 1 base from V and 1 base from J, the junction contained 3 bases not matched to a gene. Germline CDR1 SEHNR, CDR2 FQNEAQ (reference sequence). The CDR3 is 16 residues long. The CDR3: CASSLDGTVNTGELFF. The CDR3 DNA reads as TGTGCCAGCAGCTTAGATGGGACAGTGAACACCGGGGAGCTGTTTTTT. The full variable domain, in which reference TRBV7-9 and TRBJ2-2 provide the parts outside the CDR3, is DTGVSQNPRHKITKRGQNVTFRCDPISEHNRLYWYRQTLGQGPEFLTYFQNEAQLEKSRLLSDRFSAERPKGSFSTLEIQRTEQGDSAMYLCASSLDGTVNTGELFFGEGSRLTVL.

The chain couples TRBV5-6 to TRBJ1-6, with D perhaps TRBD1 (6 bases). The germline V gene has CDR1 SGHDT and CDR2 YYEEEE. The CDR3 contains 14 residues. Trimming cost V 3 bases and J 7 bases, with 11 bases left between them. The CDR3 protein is CASSSRTENSPLHF. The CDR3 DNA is TGTGCCAGCAGCTCCAGGACAGAGAATTCACCCCTCCACTTT.

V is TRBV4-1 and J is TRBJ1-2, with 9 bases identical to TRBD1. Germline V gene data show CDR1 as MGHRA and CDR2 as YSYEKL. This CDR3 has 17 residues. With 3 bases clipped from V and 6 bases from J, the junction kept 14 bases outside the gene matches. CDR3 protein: CASSQRMYGTGQDGYTF. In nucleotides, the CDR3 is TGCGCCAGCAGCCAGAGGATGTACGGGACAGGGCAAGATGGCTACACCTTC.

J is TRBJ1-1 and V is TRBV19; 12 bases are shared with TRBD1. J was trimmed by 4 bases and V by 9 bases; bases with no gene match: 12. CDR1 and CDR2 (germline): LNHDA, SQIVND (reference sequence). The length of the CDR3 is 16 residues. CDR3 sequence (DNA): TGTGCCAGCTTTTACCGGGACAGGGGGCCCGGCACTGAAGCTTTCTTT. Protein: CASFYRDRGPGTEAFF.

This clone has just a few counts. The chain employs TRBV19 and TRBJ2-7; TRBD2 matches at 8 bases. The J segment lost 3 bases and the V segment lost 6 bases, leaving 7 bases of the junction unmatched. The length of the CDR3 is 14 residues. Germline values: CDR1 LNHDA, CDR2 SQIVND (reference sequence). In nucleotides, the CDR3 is TGTGCCAGTAGACCACGGGAGGGACGCTACGAGCAGTACTTC. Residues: CASRPREGRYEQYF.

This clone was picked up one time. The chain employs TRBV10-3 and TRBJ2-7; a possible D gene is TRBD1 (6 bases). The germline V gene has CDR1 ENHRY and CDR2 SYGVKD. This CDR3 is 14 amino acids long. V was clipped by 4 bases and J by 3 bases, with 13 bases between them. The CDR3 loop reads CAISGGDTSYEQYF. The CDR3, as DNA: TGTGCCATCAGTGGAGGGGACACCAGCTACGAGCAGTACTTC.

The CDR3, as DNA: TGTGCCTGGAGTGTACCCAAACGAGGGTATGGCTACACCTTC. Translating gives CAWSVPKRGYGYTF. The V call is TRBV30, the J call TRBJ1-2, with no clear D. The germline V gene has CDR1 GTSNPN and CDR2 SVGIG (reference sequence). The CDR3 is made up of 14 amino acids. Trimming cost V 0 bases and J 5 bases, with 13 bases left between them. The variable domain in full, completed from reference TRBV30 and TRBJ1-2, reads SQTIHQWPATLVQPVGSPLSLECTVEGTSNPNLYWYRQAAGRGLQLLFYSVGIGQISSEVPQNLSASRPQDRQFILSSKKLLLSDSGFYLCAWSVPKRGYGYTFGSGTRLTVV.

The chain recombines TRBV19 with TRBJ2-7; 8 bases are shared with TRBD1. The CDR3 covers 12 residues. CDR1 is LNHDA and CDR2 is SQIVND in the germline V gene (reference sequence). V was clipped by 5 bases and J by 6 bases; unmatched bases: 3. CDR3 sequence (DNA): TGTGCCAGTAGTCTGGGGACAGGCGAGCAGTACTTC. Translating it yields CASSLGTGEQYF. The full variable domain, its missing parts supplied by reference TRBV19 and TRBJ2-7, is DGGITQSPKYLFRKEGQNVTLSCEQNLNHDAMYWYRQDPGQGLRLIYYSQIVNDFQKGDIAEGYSVSREKKESFPLTVTSAQKNPTAFYLCASSLGTGEQYFGPGTRLTVT.

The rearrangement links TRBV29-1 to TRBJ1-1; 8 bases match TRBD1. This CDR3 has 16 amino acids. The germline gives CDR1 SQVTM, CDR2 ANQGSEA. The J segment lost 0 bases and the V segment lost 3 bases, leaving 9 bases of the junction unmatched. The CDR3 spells CSVESTGGYVNTEAFF. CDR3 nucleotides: TGCAGCGTTGAGTCTACAGGGGGTTATGTGAACACTGAAGCTTTCTTT.

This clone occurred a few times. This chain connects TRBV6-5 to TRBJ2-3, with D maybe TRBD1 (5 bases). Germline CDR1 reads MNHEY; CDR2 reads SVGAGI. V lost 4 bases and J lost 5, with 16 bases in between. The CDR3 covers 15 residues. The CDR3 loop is CASSSYRVQGDTQYF. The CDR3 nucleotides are TGTGCCAGCAGTTCATACAGAGTCCAGGGAGATACGCAGTATTTT.